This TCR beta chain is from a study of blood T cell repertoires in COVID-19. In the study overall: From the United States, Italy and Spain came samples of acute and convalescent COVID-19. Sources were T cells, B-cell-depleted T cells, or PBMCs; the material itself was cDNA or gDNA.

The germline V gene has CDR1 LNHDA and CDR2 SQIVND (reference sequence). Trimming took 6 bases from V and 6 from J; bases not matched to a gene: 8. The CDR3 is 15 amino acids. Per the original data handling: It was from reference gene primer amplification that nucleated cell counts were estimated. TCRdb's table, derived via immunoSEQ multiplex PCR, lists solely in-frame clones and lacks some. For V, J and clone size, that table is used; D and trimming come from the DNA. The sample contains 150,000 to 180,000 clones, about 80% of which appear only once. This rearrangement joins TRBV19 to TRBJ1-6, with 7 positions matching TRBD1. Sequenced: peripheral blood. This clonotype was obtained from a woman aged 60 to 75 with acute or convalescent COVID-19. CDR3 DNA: TGTGCCAGTAGCATCCTAACAGGGGCTAATTCACCCCTCCACTTT. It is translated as CASSILTGANSPLHF.